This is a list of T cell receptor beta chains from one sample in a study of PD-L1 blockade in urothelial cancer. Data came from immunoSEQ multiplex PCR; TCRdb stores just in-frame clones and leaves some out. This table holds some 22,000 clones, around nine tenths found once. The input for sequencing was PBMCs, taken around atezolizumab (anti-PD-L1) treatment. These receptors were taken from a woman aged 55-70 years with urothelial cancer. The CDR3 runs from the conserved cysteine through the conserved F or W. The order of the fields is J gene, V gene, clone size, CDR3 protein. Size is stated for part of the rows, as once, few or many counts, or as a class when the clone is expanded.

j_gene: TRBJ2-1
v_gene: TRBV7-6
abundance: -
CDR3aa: CASSLLAGNEQFF

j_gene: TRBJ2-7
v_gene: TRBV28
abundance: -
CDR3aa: CASFGQGAYEQYF

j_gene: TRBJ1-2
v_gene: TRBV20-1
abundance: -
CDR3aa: CSGPGAMGYTF

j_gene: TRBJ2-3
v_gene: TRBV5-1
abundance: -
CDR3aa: CASSLSPEREGMTDTQYF

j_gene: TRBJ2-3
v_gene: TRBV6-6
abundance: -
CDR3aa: CASSSERGASTQYF

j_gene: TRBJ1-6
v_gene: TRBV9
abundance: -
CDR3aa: CASSRGTDNSPLHF

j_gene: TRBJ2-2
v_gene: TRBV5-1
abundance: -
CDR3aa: CASSFGRASGELFF

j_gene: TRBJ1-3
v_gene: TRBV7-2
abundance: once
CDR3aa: CASSFSAGASGNTIYF

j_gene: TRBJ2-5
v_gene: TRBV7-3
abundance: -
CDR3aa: CASSLTVGTGQETQYF

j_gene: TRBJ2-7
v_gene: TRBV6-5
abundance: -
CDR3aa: CASTPRAGLAYEQYF

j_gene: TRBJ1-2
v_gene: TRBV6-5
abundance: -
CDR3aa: CASSLNRDVSYGYTF

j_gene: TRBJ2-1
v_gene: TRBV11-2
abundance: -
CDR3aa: CASSPRVGSYNEQFF

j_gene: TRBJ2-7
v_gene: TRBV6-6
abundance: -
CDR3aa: CASRRDRAIYEQYF

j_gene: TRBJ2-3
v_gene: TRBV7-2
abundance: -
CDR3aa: CARTAVASGTDTQYF

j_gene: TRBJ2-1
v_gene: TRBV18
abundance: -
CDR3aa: CASSPGLALEQFF

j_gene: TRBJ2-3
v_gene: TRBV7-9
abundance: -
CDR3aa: CASSPSGRTDTQYF

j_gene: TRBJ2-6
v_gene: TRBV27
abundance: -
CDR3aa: CASTGGKSSGANVLTF

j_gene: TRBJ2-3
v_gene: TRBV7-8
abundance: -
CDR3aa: CASSSQAGGSTDTQYF

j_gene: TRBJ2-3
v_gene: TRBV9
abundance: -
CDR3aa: CASSVRRITDTQYF

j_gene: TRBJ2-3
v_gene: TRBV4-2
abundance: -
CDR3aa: CASSQEWRGRVPDTQYF

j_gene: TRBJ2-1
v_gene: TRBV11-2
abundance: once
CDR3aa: CASSPPRTSGGVQFF

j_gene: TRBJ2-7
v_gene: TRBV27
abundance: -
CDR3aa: CASSLGLAGMIEQYF

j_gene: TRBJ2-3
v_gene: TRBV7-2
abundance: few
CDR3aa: CASSRPGTGPDTQYF

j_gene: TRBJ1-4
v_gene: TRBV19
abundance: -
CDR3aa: CASSIGAGEKLFF

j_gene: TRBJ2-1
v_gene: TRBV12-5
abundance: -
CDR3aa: CASGLDLQGNEQFF

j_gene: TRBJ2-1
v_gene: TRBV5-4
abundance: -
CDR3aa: CASSLGRNEQFF

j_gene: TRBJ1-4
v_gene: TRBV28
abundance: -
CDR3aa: CASSTGTVNEKLFF

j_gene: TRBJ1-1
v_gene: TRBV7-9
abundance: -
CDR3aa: CASSRRDRAEAFF

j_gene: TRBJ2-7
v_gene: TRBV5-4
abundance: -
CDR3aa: CASSTRLAPNEQYF

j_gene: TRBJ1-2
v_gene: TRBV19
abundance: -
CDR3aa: CASKAEGAGGYTF

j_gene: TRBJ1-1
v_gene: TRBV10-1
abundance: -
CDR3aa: CASSGGPGQGVEAFF

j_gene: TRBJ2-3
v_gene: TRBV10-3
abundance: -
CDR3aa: CAISESTSGGTDTQYF

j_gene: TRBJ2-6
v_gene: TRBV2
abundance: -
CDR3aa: CASRPGGGSRGGANVLTF

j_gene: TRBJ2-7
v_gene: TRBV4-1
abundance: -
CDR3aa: CASSQEWTGVSYEQYF

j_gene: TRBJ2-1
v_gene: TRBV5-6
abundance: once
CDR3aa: CASSLKGQGVYEQFF

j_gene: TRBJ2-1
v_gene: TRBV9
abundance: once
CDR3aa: CASSLSGRYNEQFF

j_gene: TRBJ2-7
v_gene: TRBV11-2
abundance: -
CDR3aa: CASSLDGLVSDEQYF

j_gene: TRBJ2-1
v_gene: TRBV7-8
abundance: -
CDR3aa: CASSLTSGGADEQFF

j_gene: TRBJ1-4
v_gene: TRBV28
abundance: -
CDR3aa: CASSAPATTNEKLFF

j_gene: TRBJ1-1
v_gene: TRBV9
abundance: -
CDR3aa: CASSVRQGDTEAFF

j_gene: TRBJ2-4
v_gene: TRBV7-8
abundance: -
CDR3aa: CASSPRLGRTKNIQYF

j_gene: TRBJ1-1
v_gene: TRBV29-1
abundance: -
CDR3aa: CSVVSHRGTEAFF

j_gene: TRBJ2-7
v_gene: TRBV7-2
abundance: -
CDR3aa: CASSLGVSSYEQYF

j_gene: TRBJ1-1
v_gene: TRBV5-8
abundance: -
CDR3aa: CASSSRGGPTEAFF

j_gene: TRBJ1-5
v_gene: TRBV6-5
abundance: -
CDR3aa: CASSYRGFNQPQHF

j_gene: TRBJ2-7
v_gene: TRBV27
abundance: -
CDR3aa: CASSSPTGSQYF

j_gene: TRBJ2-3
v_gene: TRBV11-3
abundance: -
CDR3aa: CASSFSGSTDTQYF

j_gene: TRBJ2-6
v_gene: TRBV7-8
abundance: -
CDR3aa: CASSPGLAGSGANVLTF

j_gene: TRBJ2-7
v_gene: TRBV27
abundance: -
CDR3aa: CASTLRGVSPYEQYF

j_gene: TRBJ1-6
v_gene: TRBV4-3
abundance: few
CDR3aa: CASSQDVGGRGNSPLHF

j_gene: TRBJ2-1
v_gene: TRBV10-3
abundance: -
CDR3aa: CAISESVGKGSSYNEQFF

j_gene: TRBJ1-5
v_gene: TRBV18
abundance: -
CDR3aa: CASSQGTGGAQPQHF

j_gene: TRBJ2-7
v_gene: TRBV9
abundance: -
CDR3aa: CASSPGPIAEQYF

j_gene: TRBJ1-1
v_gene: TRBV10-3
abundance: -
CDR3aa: CAIWGQANTEAFF

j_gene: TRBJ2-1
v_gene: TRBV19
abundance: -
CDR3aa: CASRGRVAGGYNEQFF

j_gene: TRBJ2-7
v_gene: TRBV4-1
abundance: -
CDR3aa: CASSLSGANYEQYF

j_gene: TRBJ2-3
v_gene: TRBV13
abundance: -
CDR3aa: CASSLMTGGTDTQYF

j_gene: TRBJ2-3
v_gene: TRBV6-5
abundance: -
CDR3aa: CASSYLGLGRTDTQYF

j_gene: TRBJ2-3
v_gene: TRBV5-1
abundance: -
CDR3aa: CASSHTGTSGSTDTQYF

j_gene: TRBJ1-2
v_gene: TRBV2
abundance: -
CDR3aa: CASSSGTFYGYTF